One sample yielded the 18 T cell receptor beta chains listed below, sequenced in a study of a mutant IDH1 vaccine in newly diagnosed glioma. Their antigens remain unidentified. Clones were sequenced by immunoSEQ multiplex PCR, and TCRdb holds only the in-frame ones, with some missing. The sample yields some 46,000 clones, over 80% seen once. Specified time point: week 35, safety follow-up. A 20-mer mutant IDH1 peptide at 300 ug was injected subcutaneously with topical imiquimod. The input for sequencing was PBMCs, taken from a glioma patient whose treatment included an IDH1 peptide vaccine. These receptors were collected from a man in his fifties with glioma.

The rearrangement uses TRBV6-4 and TRBJ2-2, with 7 bases aligning to TRBD1. CDR3 size: 13 residues. The V gene end was trimmed by 6 bases and the J gene end by 5 bases; junction bases not matched to a gene: 3. From germline, CDR1 is MRHNA and CDR2 SNTAGT. The CDR3 DNA follows: TGTGCCAGCAGCGACAGGGTTACCGGGGAGCTGTTTTTT. This codes for CASSDRVTGELFF.

The rearrangement uses TRBV7-2 and TRBJ2-5; 8 bases match TRBD2. Germline V gene sequence: CDR1 SGHTA, CDR2 FQGNSA. The CDR3 has 14 residues. Trimming took 1 base from V and 5 from J; bases not matched to a gene: 3. The CDR3 loop reads CASSLVREVETQYF. The CDR3, as DNA: TGTGCCAGCAGCTTAGTGCGGGAGGTTGAGACCCAGTACTTC. The full variable domain, in which reference TRBV7-2 and TRBJ2-5 provide the parts outside the CDR3, is GAGVSQSPSNKVTEKGKDVELRCDPISGHTALYWYRQSLGQGLEFLIYFQGNSAPDKSGLPSDRFSAERTGGSVSTLTIQRTQQEDSAVYLCASSLVREVETQYFGPGTRLLVL.

The chain uses TRBV6-1 and TRBJ2-7; TRBD1 matches 8 bases. The germline V gene encodes CDR1 MNHNS and CDR2 SASEGT. This CDR3 has 14 amino acids. After removal of 3 bases from V and 7 bases from J, the junction contained 8 bases not matched to a gene. Here the CDR3 DNA reads TGTGCCAGCAGTGACAGGGGGCGCTTAAGGGAGCAGTACTTC. The encoded protein is CASSDRGRLREQYF.

The chain recombines TRBV6-5 with TRBJ1-5, with no clear D. The V and J ends lost 4 bases and 3 bases respectively, with 16 bases between them. The germline V gene has CDR1 MNHEY and CDR2 SVGAGI. The CDR3 sequence is 16 residues long. This CDR3 is CASSSRHGGVNQPQHF. The CDR3 region has the DNA TGTGCCAGCAGTTCCCGACACGGAGGAGTCAATCAGCCCCAGCATTTT.

The chain is built from TRBV13 and TRBJ2-4; D might be TRBD1 or TRBD2, each matching 5 bases. V was trimmed by 3 bases and J by 5 bases, leaving 11 bases between them. Germline V gene sequence: CDR1 PRHDT, CDR2 FYEKMQ (reference sequence). The CDR3 runs to 14 residues. CDR3 sequence (DNA): TGTGCCAGCAGCTTGAGGGGTGCGGAAAACATTCAGTACTTC. Its translation is CASSLRGAENIQYF. Based on the CDR3 plus reference TRBV13 and TRBJ2-4, the full variable domain is AAGVIQSPRHLIKEKRETATLKCYPIPRHDTVYWYQQGPGQDPQFLISFYEKMQSDKGSIPDRFSAQQFSDYHSELNMSSLELGDSALYFCASSLRGAENIQYFGAGTRLSVL.

This chain connects TRBV18 to TRBJ1-6; perhaps TRBD1 as D (6 bases). CDR1 and CDR2 (germline): KGHSH, LQKENI. This CDR3 contains 15 residues. The V gene lost 1 base and the J gene lost 10 bases, with 14 bases spanning the gap. The CDR3 loop reads CASSPQTGTGSPLHF. The CDR3, as DNA: TGTGCCAGCTCACCACAAACAGGGACGGGATCACCCCTCCACTTT.

J is TRBJ2-7 and V is TRBV10-2; D not certain. The CDR3 runs 13 residues. The germline V gene has CDR1 WSHSY and CDR2 SAAADI. V shed 2 bases and J shed 1 base, with 6 bases lying between them. The CDR3 protein is CASSEGSSYEQYF. The CDR3 DNA reads as TGCGCCAGCAGTGAGGGGTCATCCTACGAGCAGTACTTC.

This clone showed up just a few times. The V and J genes are TRBV7-9 and TRBJ1-2; D unresolved. V was pared by 1 base and J by 4 bases, with 7 bases between. The CDR3 extends over 13 amino acids. Looked up from germline, CDR1 is SEHNR and CDR2 is FQNEAQ (reference sequence). The CDR3 DNA reads as TGTGCCAGCAGCTTAGATAGCACCTATGGCTACACCTTC. Translated, it gives CASSLDSTYGYTF.

The rearrangement joins TRBV13 to TRBJ2-5, with D possibly being TRBD1 (6 bases). Germline V gene sequence: CDR1 PRHDT, CDR2 FYEKMQ (reference sequence). V lost 6 bases, J lost 2 bases, and 13 bases lay in between. The CDR3 covers 14 residues. CDR3 in DNA: TGTGCCAGCAGGGGGGCACGCGATCAAGAGACCCAGTACTTC. It specifies CASRGARDQETQYF.

The V and J genes are TRBV18 and TRBJ1-1; D gene ambiguous. This CDR3 has 13 residues. Trimming removed 6 bases at V and 1 base at J, with 9 bases between. Germline V gene lookup returns CDR1 KGHSH and CDR2 LQKENI. The CDR3 sequence: CASSRGENTEAFF. CDR3 bases: TGTGCCAGCTCCCGGGGAGAGAACACTGAAGCTTTCTTT. The full variable domain, in which reference TRBV18 and TRBJ1-1 provide the parts outside the CDR3, is NAGVMQNPRHLVRRRGQEARLRCSPMKGHSHVYWYRQLPEEGLKFMVYLQKENIIDESGMPKERFSAEFPKEGPSILRIQQVVRGDSAAYFCASSRGENTEAFFGQGTRLTVV.

The genes are TRBV5-6 and TRBJ2-7; 10 nucleotides align to TRBD1. The CDR3 spans 14 residues. The V gene's germline CDR1 is SGHDT and CDR2 YYEEEE. Trimming at V came to 4 bases and at J to 4 bases, leaving 5 bases not matched to a gene. The CDR3 loop is CASSPGTGEYEQYF. The CDR3 DNA sequence: TGTGCCAGCAGCCCCGGGACAGGGGAGTACGAGCAGTACTTC.

The chain uses TRBV28 and TRBJ1-4; 8 nucleotides match TRBD1. V was pared by 3 bases and J by 3 bases, with 15 bases of the junction left unmatched. Germline assignment: CDR1 MDHEN and CDR2 SYDVKM. The CDR3 is 19 residues long. For the CDR3, the DNA is TGTGCCAGCAGTTTTTTGGTGGGTGGAGGACAGGGCTCTAATGAAAAACTGTTTTTT. Translated, it gives CASSFLVGGGQGSNEKLFF.

CDR3 sequence: CASSAGGGLSSKNIQYF. DNA for the CDR3: TGTGCCAGCAGCGCAGGTGGGGGCCTTTCCTCCAAAAACATTCAGTACTTC. The chain recombines TRBV7-2 with TRBJ2-4, with D perhaps TRBD1 (6 bases). There are 17 residues in the CDR3. Trimming removed 5 bases from V and 2 bases from J, with 19 bases in between. Germline V gene data show CDR1 as SGHTA and CDR2 as FQGNSA.

The chain employs TRBV30 and TRBJ2-3; no clear D gene. The CDR3 sequence is 14 residues long. Germline-derived CDR1 and CDR2 are GTSNPN and SVGIG (reference sequence). V was trimmed by 2 bases and J by 0 bases, leaving 9 bases between them. CDR3 nucleotides: TGTGCCTGGAGTCGACGGACGAGCACAGATACGCAGTATTTT. It specifies CAWSRRTSTDTQYF. Drawing the rest from reference TRBV30 and TRBJ2-3, the complete variable domain is SQTIHQWPATLVQPVGSPLSLECTVEGTSNPNLYWYRQAAGRGLQLLFYSVGIGQISSEVPQNLSASRPQDRQFILSSKKLLLSDSGFYLCAWSRRTSTDTQYFGPGTRLTVL.

This chain connects TRBV19 to TRBJ2-1; D unclear. This CDR3 comprises 12 residues. Trimming stripped 3 bases from V and 6 bases from J, with 6 bases between. The germline V gene has CDR1 LNHDA and CDR2 SQIVND (reference sequence). The CDR3 DNA reads TGTGCCAGTAGTATGTTGGGCAATGAGCAGTTCTTC. Its protein product is CASSMLGNEQFF. Using reference TRBV19 and TRBJ2-1 for the parts outside the CDR3, the full variable domain is DGGITQSPKYLFRKEGQNVTLSCEQNLNHDAMYWYRQDPGQGLRLIYYSQIVNDFQKGDIAEGYSVSREKKESFPLTVTSAQKNPTAFYLCASSMLGNEQFFGPGTRLTVL.

The chain couples TRBV19 to TRBJ1-1; weak D call: TRBD1 (6 bases). CDR1 and CDR2 (germline): LNHDA, SQIVND (reference sequence). The V and J ends lost 5 bases and 4 bases respectively, with 11 bases between them. This CDR3 contains 13 residues. The CDR3 DNA reads as TGTGCCAGTAGTCGGCCCAGGGGCACTGAAGCTTTCTTT. Its translation: CASSRPRGTEAFF.

The chain joins TRBV23-1 to TRBJ1-1; TRBD1 is a possible D gene (6 bases). TRBV23-1 is flagged as an ORF with uncertain function. The CDR3 runs to 15 residues. The ends were cut back, 4 bases at V and 9 bases at J, with 21 bases in the middle. CDR3 sequence: CASSRSGRTAVQAFF. The CDR3 region has the DNA TGCGCCAGCAGTCGTTCGGGTAGGACAGCGGTCCAAGCTTTCTTT.

The chain links TRBV5-1 to TRBJ2-1, with 11 bases lining up with TRBD1. There are 16 residues in the CDR3. CDR1 is SGHRS and CDR2 is YFSETQ in the germline V gene. V shed 4 bases, J shed 8 bases, and the junction held 11 bases outside the gene matches. The chain's CDR3 is CASSPTWGTGGDEQFF. DNA for the CDR3: TGCGCCAGCAGCCCAACATGGGGGACAGGGGGAGATGAGCAGTTCTTC.